This T cell receptor beta chain was recorded in a study of T cell clones after liver transplantation. Across the whole study: TCRbeta sequencing after a pre-transplant mixed lymphocyte reaction identified graft-donor-reactive clones, later tracked in post-transplant blood. As an antigen-independent comparator, third-party-reactive TCRbeta sequences came from pre-transplant mixed lymphocyte reactions. Study-level findings and limits: The donor-reactive repertoire was only partly measurable in a couple of subjects, lacking donor cells. Circulating graft-donor-reactive CD4 TCRbeta sequences fell significantly post-transplant in most of the 8 subjects.

The V gene's germline CDR1 is SEHNR and CDR2 FQNEAQ (reference sequence). V shed 3 bases and J shed 7 bases, with 12 bases lying between them. This CDR3 region has 14 residues. Measured with immunoSEQ multiplex PCR; TCRdb has only the in-frame clones, and not every one. The profile shows tens of thousands of clones, around 70% of them singletons. A word on this clone: The antigen is unknown.

Here the sequenced sample was CD4+ T cells from blood, taken at the 22-month timepoint. The chain couples TRBV7-9 to TRBJ2-2; D possibly uses TRBD1 or TRBD2 (6 bases each). This clonotype was obtained from a human patient who received a liver transplant. Some T cells may possibly be graft donor cells. CDR3 sequence: CASSFMEGGGELFF. The CDR3 coding sequence is TGTGCCAGCAGCTTTATGGAGGGGGGCGGGGAGCTGTTTTTT.